The rows below give T cell receptor beta chains drawn from one sample of a study of OX40 agonist ivuxolimab in advanced cancers. The table came from immunoSEQ multiplex PCR; TCRdb's copy has only in-frame clones and leaves some out. The data contain some 45,000 clones, over 75% of them singletons. The sequencing here drew on CD4+ or CD8+ T cells sorted from blood, taken in a trial of the OX40 agonist ivuxolimab. Every receptor here comes from an adult with an advanced solid tumor such as melanoma, head and neck, liver or kidney cancer. Each CDR3 is given with its conserved first and last residue. A D gene is named only where the DNA matches it firmly. Only part of the rows carry a size: once, few, many, or a class if the clone is expanded.

clone size: -; J gene: TRBJ1-1; D gene: -; V gene: TRBV12-5; CDR3 protein: CASRQSGVGKTEAFF; CDR3 DNA: TGTGCTAGCAGACAATCGGGAGTGGGGAAAACTGAAGCTTTCTTT
clone size: -; J gene: TRBJ2-1; D gene: -; V gene: TRBV10-2; CDR3 protein: CASSGLILYNEQFF; CDR3 DNA: TGCGCCAGCAGCGGTCTAATCCTCTACAATGAGCAGTTCTTC
clone size: few; J gene: TRBJ2-7; D gene: -; V gene: TRBV5-4; CDR3 protein: CASSLDRHYEQYF; CDR3 DNA: TGTGCCAGCAGCTTAGACAGACACTACGAGCAGTACTTC
clone size: -; J gene: TRBJ2-3; D gene: TRBD2; V gene: TRBV9; CDR3 protein: CASSVEVSGSGTDTQYF; CDR3 DNA: TGTGCCAGCAGCGTAGAAGTTAGCGGGAGCGGCACAGATACGCAGTATTTT
clone size: once; J gene: TRBJ2-7; D gene: -; V gene: TRBV2; CDR3 protein: CASSGGLSYEQYF; CDR3 DNA: TGTGCCAGCAGTGGGGGTCTGTCCTACGAGCAGTACTTC
clone size: -; J gene: TRBJ1-4; D gene: -; V gene: TRBV28; CDR3 protein: CASSTVGQGHEKLFF; CDR3 DNA: TGTGCCAGCAGCACCGTGGGGCAGGGTCACGAAAAACTGTTTTTT
clone size: once; J gene: TRBJ2-3; D gene: TRBD2; V gene: TRBV5-1; CDR3 protein: CASSPGLAGISDTQYF; CDR3 DNA: TGCGCCAGCAGCCCAGGACTAGCGGGAATATCAGATACGCAGTATTTT
clone size: -; J gene: TRBJ2-7; D gene: -; V gene: TRBV27; CDR3 protein: CASSIQGRYEQYF; CDR3 DNA: TGTGCCAGCAGTATCCAGGGGAGGTACGAGCAGTACTTC
clone size: -; J gene: TRBJ2-7; D gene: -; V gene: TRBV7-9; CDR3 protein: CASSFVGGSNEQYF; CDR3 DNA: TGTGCCAGCAGCTTCGTAGGTGGGAGCAACGAGCAGTACTTC
clone size: -; J gene: TRBJ2-3; D gene: -; V gene: TRBV19; CDR3 protein: CASSIPDRGTDTQYF; CDR3 DNA: TGTGCCAGTAGTATCCCGGACCGTGGCACAGATACGCAGTATTTT
clone size: -; J gene: TRBJ1-3; D gene: -; V gene: TRBV14; CDR3 protein: CASVKGAGNTIYF; CDR3 DNA: TGTGCCAGCGTCAAAGGGGCTGGAAACACCATATATTTT